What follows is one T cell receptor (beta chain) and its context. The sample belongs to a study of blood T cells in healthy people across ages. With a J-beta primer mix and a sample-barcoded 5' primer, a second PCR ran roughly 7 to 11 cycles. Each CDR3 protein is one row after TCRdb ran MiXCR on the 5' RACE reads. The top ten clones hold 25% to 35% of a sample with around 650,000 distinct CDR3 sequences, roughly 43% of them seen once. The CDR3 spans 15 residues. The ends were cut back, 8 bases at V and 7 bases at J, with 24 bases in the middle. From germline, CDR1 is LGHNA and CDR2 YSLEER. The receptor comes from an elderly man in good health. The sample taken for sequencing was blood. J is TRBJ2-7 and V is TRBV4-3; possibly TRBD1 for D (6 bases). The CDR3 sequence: CASAQGSSSNNEQYF. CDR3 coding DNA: TGCGCCAGCGCTCAGGGGTCATCGAGTAACAATGAGCAGTACTTC.